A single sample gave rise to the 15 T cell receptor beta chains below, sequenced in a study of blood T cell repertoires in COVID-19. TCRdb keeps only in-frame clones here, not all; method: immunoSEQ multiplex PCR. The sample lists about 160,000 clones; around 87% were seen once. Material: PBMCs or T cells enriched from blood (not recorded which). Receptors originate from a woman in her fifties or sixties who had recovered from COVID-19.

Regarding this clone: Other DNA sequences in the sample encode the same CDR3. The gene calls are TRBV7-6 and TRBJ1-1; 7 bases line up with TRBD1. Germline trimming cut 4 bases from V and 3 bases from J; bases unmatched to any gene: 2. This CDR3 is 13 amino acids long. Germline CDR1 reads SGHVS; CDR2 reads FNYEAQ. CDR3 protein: CASSSQGYTEAFF. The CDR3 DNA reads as TGTGCCAGCAGCTCACAGGGGTACACTGAAGCTTTCTTT.

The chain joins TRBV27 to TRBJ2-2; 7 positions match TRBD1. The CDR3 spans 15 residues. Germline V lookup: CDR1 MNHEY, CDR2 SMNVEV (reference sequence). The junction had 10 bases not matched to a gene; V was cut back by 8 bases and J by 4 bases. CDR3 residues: CASAPRQGGTGELFF. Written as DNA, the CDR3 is TGTGCCAGCGCGCCCCGACAGGGTGGCACCGGGGAGCTGTTTTTT.

This CDR3 is CASSQDVTTNEKLFF. For the CDR3, the DNA is TGCGCCAGCAGCCAAGATGTCACAACTAATGAAAAACTGTTTTTT. The chain combines TRBV4-3 with TRBJ1-4; unclear D gene. This CDR3 has 15 residues. Trimming cost V 0 bases and J 0 bases, with 5 bases left between them. Germline V gene sequence: CDR1 LGHNA, CDR2 YSLEER.

CDR3 in DNA: TGTGCCACCAGCAGGGGAGGACCGGGGAACTACGAGCAGTACTTC. This gives the protein CATSRGGPGNYEQYF. The chain recombines TRBV15 with TRBJ2-7, with D maybe TRBD2 (6 bases). The CDR3 runs 15 residues. Trimming cost V 3 bases and J 3 bases, with 15 bases left between them. Germline CDR1 LNHNV, CDR2 YYDKDF (reference sequence).

Written as DNA, the CDR3 is TGTGCCAGCAGCTTGGAGGGGACAGGGTCTGAAGCTTTCTTT. This sequence encodes CASSLEGTGSEAFF. The genes are TRBV7-2 and TRBJ1-1; 9 bases are shared with TRBD1. The germline V gene encodes CDR1 SGHTA and CDR2 FQGNSA. This CDR3 has 14 residues. V shed 3 bases, J shed 6 bases, and the junction held 5 bases outside the gene matches.

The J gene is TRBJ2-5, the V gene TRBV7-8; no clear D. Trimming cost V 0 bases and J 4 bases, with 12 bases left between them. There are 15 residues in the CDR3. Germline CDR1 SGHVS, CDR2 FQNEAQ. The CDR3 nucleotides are TGTGCCAGCAGCTTAGCATCGAGCCGGGTAGAGACCCAGTACTTC. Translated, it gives CASSLASSRVETQYF.

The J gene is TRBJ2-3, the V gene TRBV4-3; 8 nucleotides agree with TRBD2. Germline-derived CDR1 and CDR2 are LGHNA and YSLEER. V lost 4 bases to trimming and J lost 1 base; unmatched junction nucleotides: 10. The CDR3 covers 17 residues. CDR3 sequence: CASSPGAGVIGTDTQYF. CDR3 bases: TGCGCCAGCAGCCCCGGAGCGGGGGTGATAGGCACAGATACGCAGTATTTT.

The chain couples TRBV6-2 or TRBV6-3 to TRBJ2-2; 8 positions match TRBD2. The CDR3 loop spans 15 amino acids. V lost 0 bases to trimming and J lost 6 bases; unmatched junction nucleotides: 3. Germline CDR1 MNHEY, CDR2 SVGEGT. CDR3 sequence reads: CASSYSRTSSGELFF. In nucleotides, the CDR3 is TGTGCCAGCAGTTACTCCCGGACTAGCTCCGGGGAGCTGTTTTTT.

CDR3 sequence: CASSQTPVGAVGETQYF. In DNA, the CDR3 is TGCGCCAGCAGCCAGACCCCAGTGGGGGCAGTTGGAGAGACCCAGTACTTC. This chain connects TRBV4-3 to TRBJ2-5; the D gene is possibly TRBD1 (6 bases). The CDR3 has 17 amino acids. Trimming pared 3 bases from V and 4 bases from J, leaving 21 bases between. Germline V gene lookup returns CDR1 LGHNA and CDR2 YSLEER.

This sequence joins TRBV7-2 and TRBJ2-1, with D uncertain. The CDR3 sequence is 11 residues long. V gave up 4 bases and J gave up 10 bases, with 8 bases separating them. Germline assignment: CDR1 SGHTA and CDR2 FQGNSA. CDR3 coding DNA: TGTGCCAGCAGCTGGAAGAGGGAGCAGTTCTTC. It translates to CASSWKREQFF. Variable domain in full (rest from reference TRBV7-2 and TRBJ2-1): GAGVSQSPSNKVTEKGKDVELRCDPISGHTALYWYRQSLGQGLEFLIYFQGNSAPDKSGLPSDRFSAERTGGSVSTLTIQRTQQEDSAVYLCASSWKREQFFGPGTRLTVL.

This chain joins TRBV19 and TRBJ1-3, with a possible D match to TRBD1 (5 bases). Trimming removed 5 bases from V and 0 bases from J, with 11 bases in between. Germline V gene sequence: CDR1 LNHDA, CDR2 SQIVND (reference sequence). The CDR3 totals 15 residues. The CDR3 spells CASSPQGISGNTIYF. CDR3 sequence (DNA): TGTGCCAGTAGTCCCCAGGGCATCTCTGGAAACACCATATATTTT.

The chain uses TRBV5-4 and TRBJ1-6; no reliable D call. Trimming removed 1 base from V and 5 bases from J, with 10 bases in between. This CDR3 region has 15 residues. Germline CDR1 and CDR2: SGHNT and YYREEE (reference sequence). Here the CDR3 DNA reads TGTGCCAGCAGCTTGAAAACGGGAGATAATTCACCCCTCCACTTT. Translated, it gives CASSLKTGDNSPLHF.

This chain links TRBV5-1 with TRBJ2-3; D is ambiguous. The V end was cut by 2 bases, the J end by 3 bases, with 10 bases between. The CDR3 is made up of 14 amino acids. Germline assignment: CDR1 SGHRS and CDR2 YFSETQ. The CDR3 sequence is CASSLGYRTDTQYF. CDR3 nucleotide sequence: TGCGCCAGCAGCTTAGGTTACAGAACAGATACGCAGTATTTT.

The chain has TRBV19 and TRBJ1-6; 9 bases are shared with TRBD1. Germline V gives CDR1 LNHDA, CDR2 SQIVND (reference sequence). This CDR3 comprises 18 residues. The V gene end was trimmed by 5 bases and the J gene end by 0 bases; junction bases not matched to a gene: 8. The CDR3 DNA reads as TGTGCCAGTAGTCCAAGGACAGGGGCTAGCTCCTATAATTCACCCCTCCACTTT. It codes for CASSPRTGASSYNSPLHF.

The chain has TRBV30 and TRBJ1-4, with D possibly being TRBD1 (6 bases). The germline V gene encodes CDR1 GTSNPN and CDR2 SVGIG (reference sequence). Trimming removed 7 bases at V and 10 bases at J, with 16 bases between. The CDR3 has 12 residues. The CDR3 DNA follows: TGTGCCTACCTGGGAGGGGGGGGAAAACTGTTTTTT. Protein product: CAYLGGGGKLFF.